This T cell receptor beta chain was found in a study of cytomegalovirus exposure and HLA in healthy donors. Study in general: Across some 400 genotyped donors, just over 80% landed in the Caucasian-associated ancestry cluster. Overall study results and limits: In a later analysis, HLA-C alleles had the fewest associated TCRs, DRB1 alleles the most. Using the classifier, cytomegalovirus status was reportedly diagnosed with high specificity and sensitivity. HLA alleles were associated with 16,000 or so TCR beta sequences in a later analysis at 0.05 false discovery rate.

V was pared by 0 bases and J by 2 bases, with 16 bases between. CDR1 is LGHNA and CDR2 is YNFKEQ in the germline V gene. The CDR3 sequence is 17 residues long. The PCR employed 60 Vbeta primers together with 13 Jbeta primers. Assay: immunoSEQ multiplex PCR; the TCRdb copy retains only in-frame clones and omits some. The table lists 100,000 to 150,000 clones, around 72% of them singletons. A note on this clone: Its antigen is unknown.

J is TRBJ2-5 and V is TRBV4-2; a weak D match, TRBD2 (6 bases). The origin of this receptor is a man under 40 in good health and CMV-seronegative. What was sequenced was PBMCs. In nucleotides, the CDR3 is TGTGCCAGCAGCCAAGATTCGGCACTAGCCGGTCAAGAGACCCAGTACTTC. It codes for CASSQDSALAGQETQYF.